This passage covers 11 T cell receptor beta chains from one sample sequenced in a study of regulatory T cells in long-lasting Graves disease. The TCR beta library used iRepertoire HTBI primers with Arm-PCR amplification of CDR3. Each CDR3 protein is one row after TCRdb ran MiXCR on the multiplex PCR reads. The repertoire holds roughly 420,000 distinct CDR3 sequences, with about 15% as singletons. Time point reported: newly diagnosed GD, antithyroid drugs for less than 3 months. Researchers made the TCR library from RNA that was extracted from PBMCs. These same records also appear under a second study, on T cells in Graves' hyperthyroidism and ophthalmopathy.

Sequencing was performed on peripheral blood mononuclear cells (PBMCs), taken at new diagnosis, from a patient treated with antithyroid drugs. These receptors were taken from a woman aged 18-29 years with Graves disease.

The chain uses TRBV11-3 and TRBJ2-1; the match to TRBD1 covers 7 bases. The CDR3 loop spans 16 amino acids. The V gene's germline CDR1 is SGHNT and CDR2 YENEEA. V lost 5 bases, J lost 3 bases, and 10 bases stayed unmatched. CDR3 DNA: TGTGCCAGCAGCCAAGGACAGGCCATCCTCTACAATGAGCAGTTCTTC. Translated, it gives CASSQGQAILYNEQFF.

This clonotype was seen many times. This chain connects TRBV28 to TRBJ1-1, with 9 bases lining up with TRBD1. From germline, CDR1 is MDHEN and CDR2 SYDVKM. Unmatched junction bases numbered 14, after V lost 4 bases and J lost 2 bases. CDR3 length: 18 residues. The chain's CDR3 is CASSSSNPGQGRNTEAFF. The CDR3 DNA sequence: TGTGCCAGCAGTTCCTCAAATCCGGGACAGGGCCGAAACACTGAAGCTTTCTTT.

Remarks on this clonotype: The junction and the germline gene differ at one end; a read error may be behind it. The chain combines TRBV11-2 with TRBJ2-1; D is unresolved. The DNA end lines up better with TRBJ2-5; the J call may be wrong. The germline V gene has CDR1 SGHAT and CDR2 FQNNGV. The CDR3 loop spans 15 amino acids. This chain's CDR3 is CASSLGRATLETQYF. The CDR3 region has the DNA TGTGCCAGCAGTTTAGGAAGGGCGACATTAGAGACCCAGTACTTC.

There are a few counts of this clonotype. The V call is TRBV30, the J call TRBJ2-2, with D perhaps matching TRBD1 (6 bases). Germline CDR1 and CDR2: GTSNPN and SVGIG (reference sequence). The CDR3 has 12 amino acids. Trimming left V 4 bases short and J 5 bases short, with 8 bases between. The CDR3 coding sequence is TGTGCCTGGATTACAGGGACCGGGGAGCTGTTTTTT. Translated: CAWITGTGELFF.

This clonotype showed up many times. In nucleotides, the CDR3 is TGCAGCGTAACGACTAGCGGGTCCTCGGTCTCCTACGAGCAGTACTTC. Translated, it gives CSVTTSGSSVSYEQYF. The gene calls are TRBV29-1 and TRBJ2-7; TRBD2 agrees at 10 bases. The V gene's germline CDR1 is SQVTM and CDR2 ANQGSEA. The J segment lost 0 bases and the V segment lost 6 bases, leaving 11 bases of the junction unmatched. The length of the CDR3 is 16 residues.

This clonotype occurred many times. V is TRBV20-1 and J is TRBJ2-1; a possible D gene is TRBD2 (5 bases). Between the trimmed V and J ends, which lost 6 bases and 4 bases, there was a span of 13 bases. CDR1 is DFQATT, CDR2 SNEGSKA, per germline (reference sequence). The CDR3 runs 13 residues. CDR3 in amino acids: CSARTGGYNEQFF. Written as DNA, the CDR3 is TGCAGTGCCAGGACTGGAGGTTACAATGAGCAGTTCTTC.

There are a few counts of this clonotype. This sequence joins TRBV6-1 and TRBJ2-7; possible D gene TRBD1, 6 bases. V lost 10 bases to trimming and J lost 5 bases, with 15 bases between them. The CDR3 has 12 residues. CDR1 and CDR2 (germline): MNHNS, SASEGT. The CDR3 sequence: CAIKQGSHEQYF. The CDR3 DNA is TGTGCCATAAAACAGGGATCGCACGAGCAGTACTTC.

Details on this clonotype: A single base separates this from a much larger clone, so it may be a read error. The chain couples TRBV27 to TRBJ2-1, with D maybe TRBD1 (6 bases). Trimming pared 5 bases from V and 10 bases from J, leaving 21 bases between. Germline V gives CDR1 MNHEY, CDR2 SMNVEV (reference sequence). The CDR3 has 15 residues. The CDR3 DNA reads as TGTGCCAGCAGTCTTGGCCAACAGGGAATCAACGAGCAGTTCTTC. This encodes CASSLGQQGINEQFF.

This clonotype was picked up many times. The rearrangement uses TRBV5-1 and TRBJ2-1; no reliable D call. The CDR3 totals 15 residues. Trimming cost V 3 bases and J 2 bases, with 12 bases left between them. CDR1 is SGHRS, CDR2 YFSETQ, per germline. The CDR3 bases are TGCGCCAGCAGCTCCCAGGCCTTCGCCTACAATGAGCAGTTCTTC. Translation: CASSSQAFAYNEQFF.

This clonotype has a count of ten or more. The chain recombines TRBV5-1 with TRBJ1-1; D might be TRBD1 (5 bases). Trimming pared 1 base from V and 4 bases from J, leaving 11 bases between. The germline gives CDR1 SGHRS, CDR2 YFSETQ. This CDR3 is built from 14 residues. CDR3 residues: CASSLTGSVTEAFF. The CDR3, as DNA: TGCGCCAGCAGCTTGACAGGTAGTGTCACTGAAGCTTTCTTT.

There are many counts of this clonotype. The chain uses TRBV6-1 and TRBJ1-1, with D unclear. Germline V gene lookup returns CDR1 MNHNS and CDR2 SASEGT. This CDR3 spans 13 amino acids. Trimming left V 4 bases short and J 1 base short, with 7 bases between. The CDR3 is CASSGVRNTEAFF. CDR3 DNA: TGTGCCAGCAGTGGGGTCAGGAACACTGAAGCTTTCTTT.